This entry lists 30 T cell receptor beta chains sequenced from one sample in a study of Tregs in tolerant kidney transplant recipients. The table came from immunoSEQ multiplex PCR; TCRdb's copy has only in-frame clones and leaves some out. The table lists about 240,000 clones, approximately 83% of them singletons, with less than 0.75% in the top ten. Sequencing input: CD4+ T cells from blood. All receptors come from a human donor in good health.

Details on this clone: Other DNA variants within this sample encode the same CDR3. J is TRBJ2-1 and V is TRBV6-1; 10 bases fit TRBD1. The CDR3 is 14 residues long. Germline lookup yields CDR1 MNHNS and CDR2 SASEGT. The trim removed 7 bases at V and 12 bases at J, leaving 12 bases unmatched. CDR3 sequence: CASIRTGGLKAQFF. The CDR3 DNA reads TGTGCCAGCATTCGGACAGGGGGGCTTAAGGCGCAGTTCTTC.

This clone was seen only a few times. The J gene is TRBJ1-6, the V gene TRBV7-8, with D possibly TRBD1 on 6 matching bases. CDR1 SGHVS and CDR2 FQNEAQ come from the germline V gene. The ends were cut back, 1 base at V and 9 bases at J, with 19 bases in the middle. The CDR3 is 17 residues long. CDR3 DNA: TGTGCCAGCAGCTTAGATCTGGTGGGGGGCCTCGTTTCACCCCTCCACTTT. This sequence encodes CASSLDLVGGLVSPLHF.

This chain uses TRBV18 with TRBJ1-1; D unresolved. Trimming removed 3 bases at V and 2 bases at J, with 13 bases between. This CDR3 has 15 residues. The V gene's germline CDR1 is KGHSH and CDR2 LQKENI. This CDR3 reads CASSPKAARNTEAFF. Written as DNA, the CDR3 is TGTGCCAGCTCACCCAAGGCAGCAAGAAACACTGAAGCTTTCTTT.

The genes are TRBV6-5 and TRBJ2-7, with 7 bases lining up with TRBD1. The germline CDR1 and CDR2 sequences are MNHEY and SVGAGI. Trimming cost V 5 bases and J 0 bases; bases outside gene matches: 7. The CDR3 contains 15 residues. CDR3 bases: TGTGCCAGCAGTGTAGATGACAGGGCCTCCTACGAGCAGTACTTC. Residues: CASSVDDRASYEQYF.

The sample holds one count of this clone. The chain links TRBV18 to TRBJ2-5; 8 positions match TRBD2. The better agreement between TRBJ2-7 and the DNA end casts doubt on the J call. The CDR3 covers 13 residues. The germline gives CDR1 KGHSH, CDR2 LQKENI. This chain's CDR3 is CASSEGLDYEQYF. DNA of the CDR3: TGTGCCAGCTCAGAGGGACTAGACTACGAGCAGTACTTC.

The chain uses TRBV7-9 and TRBJ1-2; TRBD1 might be the D (6 bases). Trimming left V 3 bases short and J 5 bases short, with 16 bases between. This CDR3 contains 15 residues. Germline V gene data show CDR1 as SEHNR and CDR2 as FQNEAQ (reference sequence). Written as DNA, the CDR3 is TGTGCCAGCAGCTTCCGGACAGACCCTAGTTATGGCTACACCTTC. Protein sequence: CASSFRTDPSYGYTF. Variable domain in full (rest from reference TRBV7-9 and TRBJ1-2): DTGVSQNPRHKITKRGQNVTFRCDPISEHNRLYWYRQTLGQGPEFLTYFQNEAQLEKSRLLSDRFSAERPKGSFSTLEIQRTEQGDSAMYLCASSFRTDPSYGYTFGSGTRLTVV.

The V call is TRBV6-1, the J call TRBJ1-4; 7 bases match TRBD1. V lost 6 bases, J lost 3 bases, and 4 bases stayed unmatched. The germline V gene has CDR1 MNHNS and CDR2 SASEGT. This CDR3 contains 14 residues. The CDR3 DNA reads as TGTGCCAGCAGAAAAACAGGGGCTAATGAAAAACTGTTTTTT. This encodes CASRKTGANEKLFF.

This chain connects TRBV7-9 to TRBJ2-7, with a tentative D call TRBD2 (5 bases). Germline-derived CDR1 and CDR2 are SEHNR and FQNEAQ (reference sequence). The CDR3 runs 14 residues. The ends were cut back, 5 bases at V and 3 bases at J, with 14 bases in the middle. The CDR3 here is CASSPIEGSYEQYF. The DNA of the CDR3 is TGTGCCAGCAGCCCTATCGAGGGCAGCTACGAGCAGTACTTC.

With regard to this clone: The junction differs from germline at one of its ends, possibly a read error. This chain joins TRBV19 and TRBJ1-3, with 7 nucleotides matching TRBD1. The length of the CDR3 is 16 residues. Germline V gives CDR1 LNHDA, CDR2 SQIVND (reference sequence). CDR3 region: CTSSILRTGSGNTIYF. CDR3 nucleotide sequence: TGTACCAGTAGTATTCTCCGGACAGGCTCTGGAAACACCATATATTTT.

CDR3 region: CASRDGHMNTEAFF. The CDR3, as DNA: TGCGCCAGCAGGGACGGCCATATGAACACTGAAGCTTTCTTT. The J gene is TRBJ1-1, the V gene TRBV10-2; no reliable D call. This CDR3 has 14 amino acids. Germline V gene sequence: CDR1 WSHSY, CDR2 SAAADI. Trimming took 6 bases from V and 0 from J, leaving 11 bases between them.

The chain employs TRBV4-2 and TRBJ2-3; D is perhaps TRBD1 or TRBD2 (6 bases each). Germline values: CDR1 LGHNA, CDR2 YNFKEQ. CDR3 size: 16 residues. V lost 1 base and J 0 bases, leaving 11 bases between the germline ends. The CDR3 nucleotides read TGTGCCAGCAGCCAAGGACTAGGGGGGAGCACAGATACGCAGTATTTT. The encoded protein is CASSQGLGGSTDTQYF.

This chain uses TRBV10-3 with TRBJ2-1; 10 bases match TRBD1. This CDR3 is 13 amino acids long. After removal of 10 bases from V and 5 bases from J, the junction contained 5 bases not matched to a gene. Germline V gives CDR1 ENHRY, CDR2 SYGVKD. CDR3 sequence (DNA): TGTGCCAGCCTAGGACAGGGGGACAATGAGCAGTTCTTC. Its protein is CASLGQGDNEQFF.

V usage is TRBV19 and J usage is TRBJ1-1; the D is unclear. Per germline, CDR1 LNHDA and CDR2 SQIVND (reference sequence). The CDR3 extends over 14 amino acids. The V and J ends lost 6 bases and 8 bases respectively, with 19 bases between them. In nucleotides, the CDR3 is TGTGCCAGTAGCCCCTCATTCGTTATTGGCGAAGCTTTCTTT. This encodes CASSPSFVIGEAFF.

The J gene is TRBJ2-7, the V gene TRBV5-1; the D gene is possibly TRBD1 (7 bases). Trimming left V 4 bases short and J 3 bases short, with 20 bases between. The germline CDR1 and CDR2 sequences are SGHRS and YFSETQ. The CDR3 sequence is 16 residues long. CDR3 nucleotide sequence: TGCGCCAGCAGCCCGACAGGGTCGGGGGTGGACTACGAGCAGTACTTC. Its translation is CASSPTGSGVDYEQYF.

The table lists this clone with a count of one. The chain recombines TRBV12-5 with TRBJ2-7; TRBD1 aligns across 9 bases. This CDR3 comprises 17 residues. J gave up 3 bases and V 1 base, and 10 bases lay outside the gene matches. Germline V gene lookup returns CDR1 LGHNT and CDR2 FRNRAP. CDR3 sequence reads: CASGLETGTGYFYEQYF. The CDR3 DNA reads TGTGCTAGTGGTTTGGAAACCGGGACAGGGTACTTCTACGAGCAGTACTTC.

In the case of this clone: At one boundary the junction diverges from the germline segment, which might be a read error. The chain recombines TRBV2 with TRBJ1-5; maybe TRBD1 (6 bases). Per the germline V gene, CDR1 is SNHLY and CDR2 is FYNNEI. The CDR3 runs 16 residues. The CDR3 bases are TGTGCCAGCAGGGAAGGCAGGGGAGCTAGCAATCAGCCCCAGCATTTT. It specifies CASREGRGASNQPQHF.

This rearrangement joins TRBV2 to TRBJ1-5; unclear D gene. V lost 2 bases to trimming and J lost 6 bases, with 14 bases between them. The CDR3 is 15 residues long. Per the germline V gene, CDR1 is SNHLY and CDR2 is FYNNEI. Written as DNA, the CDR3 is TGTGCCAGCAGTGAACTTCTTACAGAAGGTCAGCCCCAGCATTTT. Protein: CASSELLTEGQPQHF.

V gene TRBV5-8 combines with J gene TRBJ1-6; no clear D gene. The CDR3 covers 15 residues. The germline gives CDR1 SGHTS, CDR2 YDEGEE. V dropped 0 bases and J dropped 10 bases, with 14 bases sitting between them. The DNA for the CDR3 is TGTGCCAGCAGCTTGGTGGAGGGTATAGCATCACCCCTCCACTTT. Translating gives CASSLVEGIASPLHF.

The chain carries TRBV11-2 and TRBJ2-2, with 10 bases fitting TRBD2. The ends lost 6 bases at V and 6 bases at J; junction bases unmatched: 7. CDR1 is SGHAT and CDR2 is FQNNGV in the germline V gene. This CDR3 has 15 amino acids. CDR3 DNA sequence: TGTGCCAGCAGGCAGCCGGGACTAGCGTCCGGGGAGCTGTTTTTT. Its translation: CASRQPGLASGELFF.

The chain combines TRBV2 with TRBJ2-3, with D unclear. The CDR3 is 11 amino acids. V was clipped by 7 bases and J by 4 bases, with 6 bases between them. Per germline, CDR1 SNHLY and CDR2 FYNNEI. CDR3 sequence (DNA): TGTGCCAGCACTGTATCAGATACGCAGTATTTT. As protein: CASTVSDTQYF.

This chain joins TRBV15 and TRBJ2-5; D is unclear. The germline V and J ends were trimmed by 5 bases and 6 bases, with 10 bases remaining between them. Looked up from germline, CDR1 is LNHNV and CDR2 is YYDKDF (reference sequence). The CDR3 extends over 12 amino acids. CDR3 protein: CATSSDVKTQYF. The CDR3 DNA is TGTGCCACCAGCTCGGACGTGAAGACCCAGTACTTC.

The V call is TRBV5-6, the J call TRBJ2-7; D is possibly TRBD1 (6 bases). Germline CDR1 reads SGHDT; CDR2 reads YYEEEE. Trimming cost V 3 bases and J 3 bases, with 16 bases left between them. This CDR3 is built from 15 residues. CDR3 in amino acids: CASSSVGQNVYEQYF. The DNA of the CDR3 is TGTGCCAGCAGCTCTGTAGGACAGAATGTCTACGAGCAGTACTTC.

The V gene is TRBV18, the J gene TRBJ2-2; possibly TRBD1 for D (6 bases). Germline-derived CDR1 and CDR2 are KGHSH and LQKENI. The CDR3 consists of 15 residues. V lost 6 bases to trimming and J lost 1 base, with 12 bases between them. The CDR3 DNA reads TGTGCCAGCTCCACAGGGTATGGGAACACCGGGGAGCTGTTTTTT. Residues: CASSTGYGNTGELFF.

Worth noting for this clone: At one of its ends the junction is not consistent with the germline gene, which may arise from a read error. V and J are TRBV2 and TRBJ2-1, with D tentatively TRBD2 (6 bases). The CDR3 sequence is 14 residues long. The germline gives CDR1 SNHLY, CDR2 FYNNEI. CDR3 DNA: TGTGCCAGCAGCGAGAGAGCGGGCCTGAGCAGTTTGGTCTTC. Encoded protein: CASSERAGLSSLVF.

DNA for the CDR3: TGTGCCAGCGGCTCCACAGATACGCAGTATTTT. Its translation is CASGSTDTQYF. This chain joins TRBV11-2 and TRBJ2-3, with D unresolved. Trimming stripped 8 bases from V and 2 bases from J, with 5 bases between. From germline, CDR1 is SGHAT and CDR2 FQNNGV. The CDR3 has 11 residues. The variable domain in full, completed from reference TRBV11-2 and TRBJ2-3, reads EAGVAQSPRYKIIEKRQSVAFWCNPISGHATLYWYQQILGQGPKLLIQFQNNGVVDDSQLPKDRFSAERLKGVDSTLKIQPAKLEDSAVYLCASGSTDTQYFGPGTRLTVL.

The chain has TRBV29-1 and TRBJ1-1, with a possible D match to TRBD1 (5 bases). CDR3 length: 12 residues. Germline V gives CDR1 SQVTM, CDR2 ANQGSEA. Deletions cut 7 bases from V and 1 base from J, with 10 bases between. The CDR3 reads CSGGTENTEAFF. CDR3 DNA: TGCAGCGGGGGGACCGAGAACACTGAAGCTTTCTTT.

A single count supports this clone. The V call is TRBV29-1, the J call TRBJ2-2; 7 bases map to TRBD1. This CDR3 spans 14 amino acids. The germline gives CDR1 SQVTM, CDR2 ANQGSEA. V trimming: 7 bases; J trimming: 4 bases; junction bases outside the gene matches: 9. CDR3 in DNA: TGCAGCGCTGGGGTATCAGGGGGCACCGGGGAGCTGTTTTTT. Translation: CSAGVSGGTGELFF.

This clone was seen a handful of times. The chain employs TRBV4-2 and TRBJ2-1, with a tentative D call TRBD2 (6 bases). This CDR3 comprises 15 residues. Germline values: CDR1 LGHNA, CDR2 YNFKEQ. Trimming shortened V by 0 bases and J by 4 bases, and 10 bases separated the two germline ends. CDR3 DNA: TGTGCCAGCAGCCAAGAAACGGGAGAATACAATGAGCAGTTCTTC. Its translation is CASSQETGEYNEQFF.

The chain recombines TRBV11-2 with TRBJ2-7, with TRBD2 matching 13 bases. Trimming removed 1 base from V and 3 bases from J; junction bases left unmatched: 6. Germline-derived CDR1 and CDR2 are SGHAT and FQNNGV. The CDR3 is made up of 17 amino acids. The CDR3 bases are TGTGCCAGCAGCTTAGCTCCGGGACTAGCGGGGATCTACGAGCAGTACTTC. Its protein is CASSLAPGLAGIYEQYF.

This clone has just a few counts. The V and J genes are TRBV12-5 and TRBJ2-5; the match to TRBD1 covers 10 bases. The CDR3 consists of 17 residues. Germline assignment: CDR1 LGHNT and CDR2 FRNRAP. The V segment lost 7 bases and the J segment 5 bases; nucleotides outside the gene matches: 16. CDR3 coding DNA: TGTGCTAGTGCCGGGCCGGAGACAGGGGGCTTGGGTGAGACCCAGTACTTC. Translating it yields CASAGPETGGLGETQYF. Looking up the rest from reference TRBV12-5 and TRBJ2-5 gives the full variable domain: DARVTQTPRHKVTEMGQEVTMRCQPILGHNTVFWYRQTMMQGLELLAYFRNRAPLDDSGMPKDRFSAEMPDATLATLKIQPSEPRDSAVYFCASAGPETGGLGETQYFGPGTRLLVL.